This entry lists 14 T cell receptor beta chains sequenced from one sample in a study of CD8 T cells in ankylosing spondylitis. Study conclusions and caveats: Typical of ankylosing spondylitis blood, it appeared, was a TCR beta motif of under 10 highly homologous variants.

From the 5' RACE reads, TCRdb called clonotypes with MiXCR, one entry per CDR3 protein. Of around 130,000 distinct CDR3 sequences listed, approximately 17% are singletons. For these TCRs, the target antigens are not known. Sequencing used blood, either unsorted or a sorted T cell fraction (not recorded which). These receptors came from a male donor with ankylosing spondylitis.

This clonotype came up a few times. The genes are TRBV10-3 and TRBJ2-2; no reliable D call. The germline V and J ends were trimmed by 4 bases and 5 bases, with 14 bases remaining between them. Germline values: CDR1 ENHRY, CDR2 SYGVKD. The CDR3 covers 15 residues. The chain's CDR3 is CAISGDLEKTGELFF. CDR3 nucleotide sequence: TGTGCCATCAGTGGAGACCTAGAGAAGACCGGGGAGCTGTTTTTT.

This clonotype was seen a few times. CDR3 in amino acids: CASSLHGAYEQYF. For the CDR3, the DNA is TGTGCCAGCAGTTTACATGGGGCCTACGAGCAGTACTTC. This chain links TRBV27 with TRBJ2-7; no reliable D call. Germline V gene sequence: CDR1 MNHEY, CDR2 SMNVEV (reference sequence). V was cut by 2 bases and J by 2 bases, with 7 bases left in between. The CDR3 is 13 amino acids.

This clonotype has a handful of counts. This rearrangement joins TRBV7-6 to TRBJ2-1; 8 positions agree with TRBD1. The CDR3 runs to 16 residues. J lost 1 base, V lost 0 bases, and 2 bases had no gene match. CDR1 and CDR2 from the germline V gene are SGHVS and FNYEAQ. DNA of the CDR3: TGTGCCAGCAGCTTAGCGGACAGGGTGTCCTACAATGAGCAGTTCTTC. Translation gives CASSLADRVSYNEQFF.

This chain links TRBV7-9 with TRBJ1-4; D call uncertain. The CDR3 contains 12 residues. Germline V CDR1 and CDR2: SEHNR, FQNEAQ (reference sequence). V lost 2 bases, J lost 6 bases, and 4 bases lay in between. As DNA, the CDR3 is TGTGCCAGCAGCTTAATCCATGAAAAACTGTTTTTT. This translates into CASSLIHEKLFF.

This clonotype was observed a handful of times. The chain uses TRBV5-1 and TRBJ2-7, with 7 bases lining up with TRBD2. J gave up 4 bases and V 0 bases, and 13 bases lay outside the gene matches. The CDR3 contains 17 residues. Looked up from germline, CDR1 is SGHRS and CDR2 is YFSETQ. This CDR3 reads CASSLGGASGSLYEQYF. Written as DNA, the CDR3 is TGCGCCAGCAGCTTGGGGGGCGCTAGCGGCTCTCTTTACGAGCAGTACTTC.

This clonotype was seen once. The chain recombines TRBV6-2 or TRBV6-3 with TRBJ2-7, with 8 bases lining up with TRBD2. The CDR3 contains 14 residues. Germline CDR1 MNHEY, CDR2 SVGEGT. V dropped 6 bases and J dropped 1; count of bases not matched to a gene: 5. In DNA, the CDR3 is TGTGCCAGCAGGAGGAGCGGGAGATCCTACGAGCAGTACTTC. It codes for CASRRSGRSYEQYF.

The chain couples TRBV4-3 to TRBJ2-3, with TRBD2 matching 14 bases. With 7 bases clipped from V and 5 bases from J, the junction kept 5 bases outside the gene matches. The CDR3 extends over 15 amino acids. Germline V gene data show CDR1 as LGHNA and CDR2 as YSLEER. The chain's CDR3 is CASKRGLAGGDTQYF. In nucleotides, the CDR3 is TGCGCCAGCAAACGAGGACTAGCGGGAGGAGATACGCAGTATTTT.

This clonotype was observed a few times. The J gene is TRBJ1-4, the V gene TRBV7-3; D is unclear. V lost 5 bases and J 3 bases, leaving 22 bases between the germline ends. CDR3 length: 18 amino acids. From germline, CDR1 is SGHTA and CDR2 FQGTGA. CDR3 region: CASSGGGRLCRSNEKLFF. CDR3 nucleotides: TGTGCCAGCAGCGGAGGTGGGAGGCTGTGCAGGTCTAATGAAAAACTGTTTTTT. The complete variable domain, with remaining parts taken from reference TRBV7-3 and TRBJ1-4, reads GAGVSQTPSNKVTEKGKYVELRCDPISGHTALYWYRQSLGQGPEFLIYFQGTGAADDSGLPNDRFFAVRPEGSVSTLKIQRTERGDSAVYLCASSGGGRLCRSNEKLFFGSGTQLSVL.

The chain joins TRBV27 to TRBJ2-7; D is perhaps TRBD1 or TRBD2 (5 bases each). V lost 5 bases to trimming and J lost 3 bases, with 17 bases between them. The length of the CDR3 is 15 residues. Per germline, CDR1 MNHEY and CDR2 SMNVEV (reference sequence). The CDR3 loop reads CASSPLGVYLYEQYF. For the CDR3, the DNA is TGTGCCAGCAGTCCCCTGGGGGTCTACCTCTACGAGCAGTACTTC.

V and J are TRBV2 and TRBJ1-6; TRBD1 matches 9 bases. CDR1 and CDR2 from the germline V gene are SNHLY and FYNNEI. V shed 6 bases, J shed 8 bases, and the junction held 5 bases outside the gene matches. There are 14 residues in the CDR3. The CDR3 nucleotides are TGTGCCAGCAGAAGGGACAGGGATTATTCACCCCTCCACTTT. Amino acid sequence: CASRRDRDYSPLHF.

This clonotype was counted between two and nine times. Here the CDR3 DNA reads TGTGCCAGCAGTTACTCCTGGGAGCAGTACTTC. Residues: CASSYSWEQYF. The gene calls are TRBV6-5 and TRBJ2-7; D call uncertain. Germline lookup yields CDR1 MNHEY and CDR2 SVGAGI. The ends were cut back, 0 bases at V and 7 bases at J, with 4 bases in the middle. CDR3 length: 11 amino acids.

This clonotype has more than one count but fewer than ten. The chain joins TRBV9 to TRBJ2-1; TRBD2 matches 8 bases. Per the germline V gene, CDR1 is SGDLS and CDR2 is YYNGEE. V was pared by 0 bases and J by 7 bases, with 6 bases of the junction left unmatched. The CDR3 length is 15 residues. CDR3: CASSVGGRFDNEQFF. The CDR3 DNA reads TGTGCCAGCAGCGTAGGCGGGAGGTTCGATAATGAGCAGTTCTTC.

This clonotype was seen more than once but under ten times. The chain is built from TRBV12-3 or TRBV12-4 and TRBJ2-1; 10 positions agree with TRBD1. CDR3 length: 14 residues. The V and J ends lost 6 bases and 6 bases, in that order; junction bases with no gene match: 5. The CDR3 is CASRDRGLGNEQFF. In DNA form, the CDR3 reads TGTGCCAGCAGAGACAGGGGGCTGGGCAATGAGCAGTTCTTC.

This chain connects TRBV4-1 to TRBJ1-4; D is unclear. Germline CDR1 reads MGHRA; CDR2 reads YSYEKL. V was cut by 1 base and J by 5 bases, with 5 bases left in between. This CDR3 is 13 amino acids long. The CDR3 nucleotides are TGCGCCAGCAGCCAAGTGGGGAATGAAAAACTGTTTTTT. Protein product: CASSQVGNEKLFF.